Detailed here is one T cell receptor beta chain. Other DNA sequences in this sample translate to the same CDR3. The Seattle site enrolled patients during active infection and followed them longitudinally. Source study methods: From reference gene primer amplification, estimates of nucleated cell counts were derived. Method: immunoSEQ multiplex PCR; TCRdb's copy keeps in-frame clones and lacks some. That table is the source of V, J and clone size, and D and trimming were worked out from the DNA. This sample yields about 160,000 clones, of which 85% to 95% are seen a single time; 2% belongs to the top ten. This record belongs to a study of blood T cell repertoires in COVID-19. As for the study in general: Italy, Spain and the United States were the sources of the convalescent and acute COVID-19 samples. From T cells, B-cell-depleted T cells, or PBMCs came the material, which was cDNA or gDNA.

The CDR3 has 15 amino acids. From germline, CDR1 is MGHDK and CDR2 SYGVNS. Trimming removed 5 bases from V and 0 bases from J, with 11 bases in between. The clonotype was recovered from a woman aged 60-70 years with COVID-19, enrolled during active disease. V usage is TRBV25-1 and J usage is TRBJ1-3; D is perhaps TRBD1 (5 bases). The sequencing input was peripheral blood. The CDR3 DNA follows: TGTGCCAGCAGTCGAGACAGCGACTCTGGAAACACCATATATTTT. Translation gives CASSRDSDSGNTIYF.